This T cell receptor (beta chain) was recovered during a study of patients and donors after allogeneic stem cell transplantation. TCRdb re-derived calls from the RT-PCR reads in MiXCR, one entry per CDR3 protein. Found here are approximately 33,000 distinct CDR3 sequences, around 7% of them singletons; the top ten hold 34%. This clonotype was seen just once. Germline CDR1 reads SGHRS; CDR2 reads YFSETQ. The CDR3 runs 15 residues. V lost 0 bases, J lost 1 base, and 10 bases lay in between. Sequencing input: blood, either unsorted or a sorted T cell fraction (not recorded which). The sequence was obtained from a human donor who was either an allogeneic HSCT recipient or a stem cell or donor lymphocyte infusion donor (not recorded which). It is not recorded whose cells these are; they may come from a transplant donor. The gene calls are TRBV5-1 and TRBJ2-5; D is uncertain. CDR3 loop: CASSLEPGPQETQYF. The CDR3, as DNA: TGCGCCAGCAGCTTGGAACCGGGCCCCCAAGAGACCCAGTACTTC.